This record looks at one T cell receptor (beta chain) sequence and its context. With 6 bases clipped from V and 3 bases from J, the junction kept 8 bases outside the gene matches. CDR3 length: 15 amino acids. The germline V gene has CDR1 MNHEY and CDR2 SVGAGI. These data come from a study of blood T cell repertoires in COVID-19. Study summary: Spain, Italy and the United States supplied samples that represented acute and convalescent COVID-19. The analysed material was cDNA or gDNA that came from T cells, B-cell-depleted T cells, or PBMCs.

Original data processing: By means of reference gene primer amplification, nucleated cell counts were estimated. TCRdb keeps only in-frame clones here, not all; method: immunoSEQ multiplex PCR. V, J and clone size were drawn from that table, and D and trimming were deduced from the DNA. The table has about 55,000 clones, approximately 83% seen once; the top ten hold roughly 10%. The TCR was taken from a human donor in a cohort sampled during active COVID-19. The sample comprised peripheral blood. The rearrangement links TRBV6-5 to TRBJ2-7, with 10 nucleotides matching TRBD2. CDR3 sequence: CASRTGTSESYEQYF. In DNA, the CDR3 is TGTGCCAGCAGGACGGGGACTAGCGAAAGCTACGAGCAGTACTTC.